This section outlines one T cell receptor beta chain sequence together with its context. Germline assignment: CDR1 MNHNS and CDR2 SASEGT. Unmatched junction bases numbered 13, after V lost 6 bases and J lost 8 bases. The CDR3 contains 15 residues. This record belongs to a study of T cell changes during pregnancy in multiple sclerosis. Sequencing was performed with immunoSEQ multiplex PCR; in TCRdb, only in-frame clones are kept and a portion is missing. The table records fewer than 55,000 clones, about 90% of them present only once. The sequence was collected from a female donor in good health, enrolled as a control in a pregnancy study. V usage is TRBV6-1 and J usage is TRBJ1-2; 9 bases are shared with TRBD1. Specimen: peripheral blood, collected in the second trimester of pregnancy. CDR3 nucleotide sequence: TGTGCCAGCAGACCCCGGGACAGGGATTTAAGCGGCTACACCTTC. This sequence encodes CASRPRDRDLSGYTF.